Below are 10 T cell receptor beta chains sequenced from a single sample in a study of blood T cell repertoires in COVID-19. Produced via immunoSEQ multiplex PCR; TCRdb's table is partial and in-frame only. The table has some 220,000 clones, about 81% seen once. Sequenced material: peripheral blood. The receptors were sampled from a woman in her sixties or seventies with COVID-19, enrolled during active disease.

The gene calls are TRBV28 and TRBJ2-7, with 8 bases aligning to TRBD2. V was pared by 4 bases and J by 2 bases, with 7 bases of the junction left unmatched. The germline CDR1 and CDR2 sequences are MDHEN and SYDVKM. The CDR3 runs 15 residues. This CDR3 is CASSSGGGRTYEQYF. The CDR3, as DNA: TGTGCCAGCAGTTCCGGGGGGGGCAGAACCTACGAGCAGTACTTC.

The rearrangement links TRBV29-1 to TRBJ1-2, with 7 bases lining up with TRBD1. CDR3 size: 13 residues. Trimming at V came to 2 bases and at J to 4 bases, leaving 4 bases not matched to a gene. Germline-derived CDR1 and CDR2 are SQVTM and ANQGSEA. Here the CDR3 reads CSVERQGPYGYTF. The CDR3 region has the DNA TGCAGCGTTGAAAGACAGGGACCCTATGGCTACACCTTC.

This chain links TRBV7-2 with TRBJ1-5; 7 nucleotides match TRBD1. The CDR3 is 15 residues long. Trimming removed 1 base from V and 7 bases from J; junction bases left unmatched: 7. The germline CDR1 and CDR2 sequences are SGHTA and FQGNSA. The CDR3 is CASSLVGRGLQPQHF. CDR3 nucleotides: TGTGCCAGCAGCTTAGTTGGCAGGGGGTTACAGCCCCAGCATTTT.

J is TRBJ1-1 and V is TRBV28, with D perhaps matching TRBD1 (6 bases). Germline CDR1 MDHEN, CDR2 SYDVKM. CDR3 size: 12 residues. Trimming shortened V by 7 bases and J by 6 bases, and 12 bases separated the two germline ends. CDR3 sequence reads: CASNDRNSEAFF. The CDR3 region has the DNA TGTGCCAGCAATGACAGGAATTCTGAAGCTTTCTTT.

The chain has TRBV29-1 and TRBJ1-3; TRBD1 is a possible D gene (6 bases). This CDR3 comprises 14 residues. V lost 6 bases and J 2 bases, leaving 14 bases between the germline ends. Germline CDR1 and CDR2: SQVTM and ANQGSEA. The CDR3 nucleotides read TGCAGCGTCTCGAACAGGGAAGCTGGAAACACCATATATTTT. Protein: CSVSNREAGNTIYF.

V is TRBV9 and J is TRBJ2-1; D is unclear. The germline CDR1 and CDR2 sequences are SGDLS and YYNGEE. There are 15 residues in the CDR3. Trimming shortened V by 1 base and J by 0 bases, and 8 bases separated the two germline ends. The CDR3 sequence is CASSVTSSSYNEQFF. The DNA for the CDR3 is TGTGCCAGCAGCGTAACTTCGAGCTCCTACAATGAGCAGTTCTTC.

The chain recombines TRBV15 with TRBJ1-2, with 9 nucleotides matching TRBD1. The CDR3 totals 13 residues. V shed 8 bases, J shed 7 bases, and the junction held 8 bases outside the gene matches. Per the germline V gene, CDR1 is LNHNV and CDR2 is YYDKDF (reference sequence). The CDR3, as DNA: TGTGCCACCTCTACAGGGGGCACTAGTGGCTACACCTTC. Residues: CATSTGGTSGYTF.

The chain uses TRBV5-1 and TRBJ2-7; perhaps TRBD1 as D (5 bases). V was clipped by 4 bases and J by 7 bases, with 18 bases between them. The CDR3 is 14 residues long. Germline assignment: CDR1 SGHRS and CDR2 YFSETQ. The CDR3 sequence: CASSQEERYREQYF. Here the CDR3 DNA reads TGCGCCAGCAGCCAGGAAGAGAGATACAGGGAGCAGTACTTC. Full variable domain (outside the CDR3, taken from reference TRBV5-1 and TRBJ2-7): KAGVTQTPRYLIKTRGQQVTLSCSPISGHRSVSWYQQTPGQGLQFLFEYFSETQRNKGNFPGRFSGRQFSNSRSEMNVSTLELGDSALYLCASSQEERYREQYFGPGTRLTVT.

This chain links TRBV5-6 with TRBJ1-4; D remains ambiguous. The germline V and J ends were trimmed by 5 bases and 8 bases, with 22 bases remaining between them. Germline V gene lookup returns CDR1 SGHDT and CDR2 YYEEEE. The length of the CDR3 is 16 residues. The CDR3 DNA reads TGTGCCAGCAGTACCTTTCAGACGGGGTTTGGGGAAAAACTGTTTTTT. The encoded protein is CASSTFQTGFGEKLFF.

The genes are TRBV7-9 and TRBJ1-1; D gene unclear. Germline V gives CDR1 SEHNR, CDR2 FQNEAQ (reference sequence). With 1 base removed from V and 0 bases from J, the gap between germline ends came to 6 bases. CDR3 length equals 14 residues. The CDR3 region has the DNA TGTGCCAGCAGCTTAGGCCGGGTGAACACTGAAGCTTTCTTT. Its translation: CASSLGRVNTEAFF.